In its sample, the clone carrying this TCR beta chain ranks as medium-sized. Antigen: not known. This sample was included in a study of neurological immune-mediated disorders. Broader study findings: None of the CDR3 amino acid sequences of expanded clones were shared across subjects, and this suggested private repertoires in all groups.

Healthy controls were blood bank volunteers in Maryland, USA. The study built sorted libraries from around 940,000 CD4+ or CD8+ T cells. In TCRdb, the 5' RACE reads were re-called with MiXCR into one record per CDR3 protein. The data show about 30,000 distinct CDR3 sequences, with approximately 5% seen just once and around 1.9% held by the top ten. The CDR3 length is 14 residues. From germline, CDR1 is SGHKS and CDR2 YYEKEE (reference sequence). V was pared by 0 bases and J by 5 bases, with 11 bases between. Material for sequencing was CD4+ T cells from blood. V gene TRBV5-5 combines with J gene TRBJ2-5, with a possible D match to TRBD2 (5 bases). This receptor was taken from a woman aged 45-60 years in good health. In DNA form, the CDR3 reads TGTGCCAGCAGCTTGGGCCCGGGGATTGAGACCCAGTACTTC. Its translation: CASSLGPGIETQYF.